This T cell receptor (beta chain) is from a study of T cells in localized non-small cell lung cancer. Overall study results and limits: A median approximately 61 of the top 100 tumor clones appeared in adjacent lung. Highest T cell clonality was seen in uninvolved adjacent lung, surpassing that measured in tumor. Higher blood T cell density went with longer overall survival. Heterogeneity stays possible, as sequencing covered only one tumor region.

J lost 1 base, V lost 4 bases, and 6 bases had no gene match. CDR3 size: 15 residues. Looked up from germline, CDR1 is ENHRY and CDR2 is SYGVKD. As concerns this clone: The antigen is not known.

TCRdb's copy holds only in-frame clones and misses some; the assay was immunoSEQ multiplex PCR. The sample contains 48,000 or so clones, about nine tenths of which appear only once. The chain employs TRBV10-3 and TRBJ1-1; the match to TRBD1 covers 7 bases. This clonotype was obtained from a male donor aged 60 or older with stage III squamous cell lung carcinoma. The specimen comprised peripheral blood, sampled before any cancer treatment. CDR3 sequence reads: CAISGQTGTNTEAFF. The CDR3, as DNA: TGTGCCATCAGTGGTCAGACAGGGACGAACACTGAAGCTTTCTTT.